This T cell receptor beta chain was identified in a study of blood T cells in healthy people across ages. The wider study: Template switching retrieved approximately one barcoded beta molecule for each two T cells.

Next came a second PCR, run for about 7 to 12 cycles, which used a sample-barcoded 5' primer along with a J-beta primer mix. Each CDR3 protein is one row after TCRdb ran MiXCR on the 5' RACE reads. The data contain hundreds of thousands of distinct CDR3 sequences, around 26% of them singletons. CDR3 length: 16 amino acids. Per the germline V gene, CDR1 is MGHRA and CDR2 is YSYEKL. With V trimmed by 1 base and J by 7 bases, 11 bases remained unmatched. The rearrangement links TRBV4-1 to TRBJ2-7; 9 bases line up with TRBD2. The sequencing input was blood. The source of this sequence is a woman aged 80 or over in good health. DNA of the CDR3: TGCGCCAGCAGCCAAGGATGGGCTAGCGGGGACAATGAGCAGTACTTC. It codes for CASSQGWASGDNEQYF.